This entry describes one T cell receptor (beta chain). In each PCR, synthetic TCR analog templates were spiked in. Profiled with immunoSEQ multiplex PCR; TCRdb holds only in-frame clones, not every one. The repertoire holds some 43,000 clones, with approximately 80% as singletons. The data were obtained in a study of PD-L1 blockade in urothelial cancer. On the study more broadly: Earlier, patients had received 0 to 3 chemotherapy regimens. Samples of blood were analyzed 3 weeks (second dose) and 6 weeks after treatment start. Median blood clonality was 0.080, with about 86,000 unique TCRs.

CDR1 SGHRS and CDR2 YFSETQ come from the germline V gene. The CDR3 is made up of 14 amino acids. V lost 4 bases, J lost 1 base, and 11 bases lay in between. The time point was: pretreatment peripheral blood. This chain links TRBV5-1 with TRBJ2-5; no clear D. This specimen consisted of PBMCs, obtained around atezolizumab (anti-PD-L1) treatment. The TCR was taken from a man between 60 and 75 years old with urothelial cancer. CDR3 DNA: TGCGCCAGCAGCCGCTATAGCCTCCAAGAGACCCAGTACTTC. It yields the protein CASSRYSLQETQYF.